This TCR beta chain derives from a study of blood T cell repertoires in COVID-19. At the level of the study: Acute-phase and convalescent COVID-19 samples originated in the United States, Italy and Spain.

The protocol was immunoSEQ multiplex PCR, while the TCRdb copy is restricted to in-frame clones and leaves out a portion. Of about 140,000 clones in the sample, around nine tenths are singletons; the top ten hold about 4.1%. V was trimmed by 3 bases and J by 5 bases, leaving 14 bases between them. The CDR3 totals 14 residues. Germline V CDR1 and CDR2: SGDLS, YYNGEE. The source of this sequence is a woman between 40 and 55 years old with acute or convalescent COVID-19. The V and J genes are TRBV9 and TRBJ1-1; D is perhaps TRBD1 (6 bases). The source material was peripheral blood. The CDR3 region has the DNA TGTGCCAGCAGCGGAACAGGGTTGAGTACTGAAGCTTTCTTT. It is translated as CASSGTGLSTEAFF.